This T cell receptor (beta chain) comes out of a study of brain T cells in children with intractable seizures. The study, taken as a whole, reports: Pre-surgery blood may have been undersampled, hiding some clones. Only CDR3 sequence similarity suggested viral specificity, without known HCMV serostatus.

Clones were sequenced by immunoSEQ multiplex PCR, and TCRdb holds only the in-frame ones, with some missing. The table shows 300,000 to 400,000 clones, with more than 85% occurring only once. To note about this clone: Its antigen is unknown.

Time point: blood from clinic visit 5 months post-surgery; TSC patient then seizure free. Surgery cases with the highest brain T cell transcript signatures were chosen for sequencing. Patients received at least one anti-epileptic drug before surgery. The germline V and J ends were trimmed by 3 bases and 4 bases, with 19 bases remaining between them. The V gene's germline CDR1 is MGHRA and CDR2 YSYEKL. The CDR3 covers 16 residues. Sequencing was performed on peripheral blood, taken approximately 5 months after surgery. The chain carries TRBV4-1 and TRBJ2-7; TRBD2 might be the D (5 bases). The receptor was derived from a boy in the first two years of life with tuberous sclerosis and intractable seizures. DNA for the CDR3: TGCGCCAGCAGCCAGGAGAGGTCGGCGGGCAGGTACGAGCAGTACTTC. Amino acid sequence: CASSQERSAGRYEQYF.